A selection of T cell receptor beta chains follows, all from one sample in a study of beta chain features in type 1 diabetes. TCRdb's copy holds only in-frame clones and misses some; the assay was immunoSEQ multiplex PCR. The sample has roughly 350,000 clones, 11% seen once; the top ten hold 0.015%. Sequenced material: naive CD4+ T cells from blood. The receptor source for this set is a woman aged 25 to 45 in good health. The CDR3 runs from the conserved cysteine through the conserved F or W. The D gene is left open where the match is weak. Some rows have no size entry. The others give once, few or many, or a class for an expanded clone.

cdr3_aa: CASSFWGGTEQYF
cdr3_nt: TGTGCCAGCAGTTTCTGGGGGGGGACCGAGCAGTACTTC
v_call: TRBV28
d_call: TRBD2
clone_size: few
j_call: TRBJ2-7

cdr3_aa: CSVEQASTEAFF
cdr3_nt: TGCAGCGTTGAGCAGGCCTCCACTGAAGCTTTCTTT
v_call: TRBV29-1
d_call: -
clone_size: few
j_call: TRBJ1-1

cdr3_aa: CASSLGREGTGELFF
cdr3_nt: TGCGCCAGCAGCCTAGGGAGGGAGGGCACCGGGGAGCTGTTTTTT
v_call: TRBV4-1
d_call: TRBD2
clone_size: -
j_call: TRBJ2-2

cdr3_aa: CASSVSKNTEAFF
cdr3_nt: TGTGCCAGCAGCGTAAGCAAGAACACTGAAGCTTTCTTT
v_call: TRBV9
d_call: -
clone_size: -
j_call: TRBJ1-1

cdr3_aa: CSVDKTGVNGYTF
cdr3_nt: TGCAGCGTTGATAAGACAGGCGTAAACGGCTACACCTTC
v_call: TRBV29-1
d_call: -
clone_size: few
j_call: TRBJ1-2

cdr3_aa: CASSQEGSQAYEQYF
cdr3_nt: TGCGCCAGCAGCCAAGAGGGCAGTCAGGCCTACGAGCAGTACTTC
v_call: TRBV4-3
d_call: -
clone_size: -
j_call: TRBJ2-7

cdr3_aa: CASSLDSTYEQYF
cdr3_nt: TGTGCCAGCAGCTTGGACAGTACCTACGAGCAGTACTTC
v_call: TRBV5-8
d_call: -
clone_size: few
j_call: TRBJ2-7

cdr3_aa: CSASREDTQYF
cdr3_nt: TGCAGTGCTTCCCGGGAGGATACGCAGTATTTT
v_call: TRBV20-1
d_call: -
clone_size: few
j_call: TRBJ2-3

cdr3_aa: CASSLGTEKYF
cdr3_nt: TGTGCCAGCAGCTTAGGCACAGAGAAGTACTTC
v_call: TRBV11-1
d_call: -
clone_size: few
j_call: TRBJ2-7

cdr3_aa: CASSISVGELFF
cdr3_nt: TGTGCCAGTAGTATATCGGTCGGGGAGCTGTTTTTT
v_call: TRBV19
d_call: -
clone_size: few
j_call: TRBJ2-2

cdr3_aa: CASSFNGQINQPQHF
cdr3_nt: TGTGCCAGCAGTTTTAATGGGCAGATCAATCAGCCCCAGCATTTT
v_call: TRBV27
d_call: -
clone_size: -
j_call: TRBJ1-5

cdr3_aa: CASSREFEAFF
cdr3_nt: TGTGCCAGCAGCCGCGAGTTTGAAGCTTTCTTT
v_call: TRBV28
d_call: -
clone_size: few
j_call: TRBJ1-1

cdr3_aa: CAIQGPGMGPPF
cdr3_nt: TGTGCCATACAGGGGCCGGGCATGGGACCCCCCTTC
v_call: TRBV21-1
d_call: -
clone_size: -
j_call: TRBJ2-7

cdr3_aa: CASSPPKTSGLRDEQFF
cdr3_nt: TGTGCCAGCTCACCACCGAAGACTAGCGGCCTGAGGGATGAGCAGTTCTTC
v_call: TRBV18
d_call: TRBD2
clone_size: few
j_call: TRBJ2-1

cdr3_aa: CASSWGQGNTGELFF
cdr3_nt: TGTGCCAGCAGTTGGGGACAGGGGAACACCGGGGAGCTGTTTTTT
v_call: TRBV27
d_call: TRBD1
clone_size: -
j_call: TRBJ2-2

cdr3_aa: CAISEPATNEKLFF
cdr3_nt: TGTGCCATCAGTGAGCCTGCAACTAATGAAAAACTGTTTTTT
v_call: TRBV10-3
d_call: -
clone_size: few
j_call: TRBJ1-4

cdr3_aa: CASSRLAPAYEQYF
cdr3_nt: TGTGCCAGCAGCCGACTAGCCCCCGCCTACGAGCAGTACTTC
v_call: TRBV7-2
d_call: TRBD2
clone_size: few
j_call: TRBJ2-7

cdr3_aa: CAISGGLAGSTDTQYF
cdr3_nt: TGTGCCATCAGTGGAGGTCTAGCGGGTTCCACAGATACGCAGTATTTT
v_call: TRBV10-3
d_call: TRBD2
clone_size: few
j_call: TRBJ2-3

cdr3_aa: CASSSGQGPQAAFF
cdr3_nt: TGTGCCAGCTCATCTGGACAGGGGCCCCAGGCGGCTTTCTTT
v_call: TRBV18
d_call: TRBD1
clone_size: few
j_call: TRBJ1-1

cdr3_aa: CASSHGLAFGELFF
cdr3_nt: TGCGCCAGCAGCCACGGGCTAGCGTTCGGGGAGCTGTTTTTT
v_call: TRBV5-1
d_call: -
clone_size: -
j_call: TRBJ2-2

cdr3_aa: CASSKGVAGSSGANVLTF
cdr3_nt: TGCGCCAGCTCTAAAGGGGTAGCGGGTAGTTCTGGGGCCAACGTCCTGACTTTC
v_call: TRBV4-3
d_call: TRBD2
clone_size: few
j_call: TRBJ2-6

cdr3_aa: CASSVPQDYEQYF
cdr3_nt: TGTGCCAGCAGCGTTCCACAGGACTACGAGCAGTACTTC
v_call: TRBV11-1
d_call: -
clone_size: few
j_call: TRBJ2-7

cdr3_aa: CASSLHAGGPGGELFF
cdr3_nt: TGTGCCAGCAGCTTACATGCGGGAGGGCCCGGCGGGGAGCTGTTTTTT
v_call: TRBV7-9
d_call: TRBD2
clone_size: -
j_call: TRBJ2-2

cdr3_aa: CASTGDPTRDEQYF
cdr3_nt: TGTGCCAGCACAGGGGATCCTACTCGGGACGAGCAGTACTTC
v_call: TRBV28
d_call: -
clone_size: few
j_call: TRBJ2-7

cdr3_aa: CASSSGTSGRSEQFF
cdr3_nt: TGCGCCAGCAGCTCCGGGACTAGCGGGAGGAGTGAGCAGTTCTTC
v_call: TRBV10-2
d_call: TRBD2
clone_size: -
j_call: TRBJ2-1

cdr3_aa: CASSLESGATSYEQYF
cdr3_nt: TGTGCCAGCAGCTTAGAGTCGGGAGCTACCTCCTACGAGCAGTACTTC
v_call: TRBV7-2
d_call: -
clone_size: -
j_call: TRBJ2-7

cdr3_aa: CASSYGVYETQYF
cdr3_nt: TGTGCCAGCAGTTACGGAGTTTACGAGACCCAGTACTTC
v_call: TRBV27
d_call: -
clone_size: few
j_call: TRBJ2-5

cdr3_aa: CASSNFGLIKETQYF
cdr3_nt: TGTGCCAGCAGCAACTTCGGACTTATAAAAGAGACCCAGTACTTC
v_call: TRBV7-2
d_call: -
clone_size: -
j_call: TRBJ2-5